This T cell receptor (beta chain) came from a study of blood T cells in healthy people across ages. Samples each yielded at least 6 micrograms of total RNA. Many counts were recorded for this clonotype. Its matching antigen is unknown. An end of the junction does not agree with germline; a read error may underlie this. Through a sample-barcoded 5' primer and a J-beta primer mix, a second PCR was run for roughly 6 to 11 cycles. TCRdb re-called the 5' RACE reads through MiXCR, storing one row per CDR3 protein. This table holds approximately 670,000 distinct CDR3 sequences, approximately 40% found once. Broader study findings: While age rose, TCR beta diversity per million T cells dropped in a roughly linear way. Bulk PBMC profiling left naive and antigen-experienced comparisons inconclusive.

The CDR3 runs 13 residues. In germline, CDR1 is SGDLS, CDR2 YYNGEE. The rearrangement joins TRBV9 to TRBJ2-3; D ambiguous. Sequencing used blood. This receptor was identified in a man older than 75 in good health. The CDR3 sequence is CASSVVGTDTQYF. DNA of the CDR3: TGCGCCAGCAGCGTGGTGGGGACAGATACGCAGTATTTT.